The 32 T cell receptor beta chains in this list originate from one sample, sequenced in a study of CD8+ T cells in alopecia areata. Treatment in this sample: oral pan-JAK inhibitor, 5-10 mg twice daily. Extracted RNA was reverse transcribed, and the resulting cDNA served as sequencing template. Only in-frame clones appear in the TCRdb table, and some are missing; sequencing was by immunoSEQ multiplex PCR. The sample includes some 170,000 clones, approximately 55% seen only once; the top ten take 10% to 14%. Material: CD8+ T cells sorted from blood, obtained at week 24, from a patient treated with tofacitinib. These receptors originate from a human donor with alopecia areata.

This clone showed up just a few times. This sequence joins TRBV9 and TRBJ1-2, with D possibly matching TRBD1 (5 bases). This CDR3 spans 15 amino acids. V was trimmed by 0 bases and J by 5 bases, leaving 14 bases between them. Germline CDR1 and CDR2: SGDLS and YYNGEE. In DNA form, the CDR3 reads TGTGCCAGCAGCGTAGGAGAGACAGCCAAGTATGGCTACACCTTC. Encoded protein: CASSVGETAKYGYTF.

The CDR3 region has the DNA TGTGCCAGCAGCCAAGTTTTTGCGGGGGGACCCGCCGGTACGCAGTATTTT. Its translation: CASSQVFAGGPAGTQYF. The V and J genes are TRBV14 and TRBJ2-3; 8 bases are shared with TRBD2. Germline V lookup: CDR1 SGHDN, CDR2 FVKESK. V lost 1 base to trimming and J lost 8 bases; unmatched junction nucleotides: 14. The CDR3 totals 17 residues. The full variable domain, its missing parts supplied by reference TRBV14 and TRBJ2-3, is EAGVTQFPSHSVIEKGQTVTLRCDPISGHDNLYWYRRVMGKEIKFLLHFVKESKQDESGMPNNRFLAERTGGTYSTLKVQPAELEDSGVYFCASSQVFAGGPAGTQYFGPGTRLTVL.

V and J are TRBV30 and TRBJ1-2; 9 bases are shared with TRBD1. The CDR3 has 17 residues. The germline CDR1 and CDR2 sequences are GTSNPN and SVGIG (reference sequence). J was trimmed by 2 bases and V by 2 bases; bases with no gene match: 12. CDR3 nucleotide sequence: TGTGCCTGGAGTCTTAGCGCTCTCGGACAGGGGAACTATGGCTACACCTTC. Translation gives CAWSLSALGQGNYGYTF.

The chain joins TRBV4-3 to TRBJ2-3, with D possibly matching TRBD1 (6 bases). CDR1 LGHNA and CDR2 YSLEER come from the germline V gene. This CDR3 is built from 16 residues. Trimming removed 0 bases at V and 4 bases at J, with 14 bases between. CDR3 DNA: TGCGCCAGCAGCCAAGATCAACAGGGTTTAGCAGATACGCAGTATTTT. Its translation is CASSQDQQGLADTQYF.

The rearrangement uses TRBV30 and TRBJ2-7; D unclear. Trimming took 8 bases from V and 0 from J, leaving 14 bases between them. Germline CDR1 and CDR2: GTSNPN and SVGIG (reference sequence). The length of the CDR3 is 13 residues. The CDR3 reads CALVHPGSYEQYF. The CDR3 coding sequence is TGTGCCCTGGTTCATCCGGGCTCCTACGAGCAGTACTTC.

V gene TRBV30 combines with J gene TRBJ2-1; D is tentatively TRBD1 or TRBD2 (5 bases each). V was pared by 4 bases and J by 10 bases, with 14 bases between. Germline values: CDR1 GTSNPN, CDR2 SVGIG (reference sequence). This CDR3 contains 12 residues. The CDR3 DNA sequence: TGTGCCTGGATCCCCCGGGGCTACGAGCAGTTCTTC. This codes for CAWIPRGYEQFF. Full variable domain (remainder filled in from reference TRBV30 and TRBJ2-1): SQTIHQWPATLVQPVGSPLSLECTVEGTSNPNLYWYRQAAGRGLQLLFYSVGIGQISSEVPQNLSASRPQDRQFILSSKKLLLSDSGFYLCAWIPRGYEQFFGPGTRLTVL.

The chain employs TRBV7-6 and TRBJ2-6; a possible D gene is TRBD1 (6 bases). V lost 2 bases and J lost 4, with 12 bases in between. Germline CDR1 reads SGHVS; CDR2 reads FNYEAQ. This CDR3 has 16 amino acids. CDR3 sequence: CASSLRSGTGANVLTF. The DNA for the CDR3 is TGTGCCAGCAGCTTAAGGTCCGGGACAGGGGCCAACGTCCTGACTTTC.

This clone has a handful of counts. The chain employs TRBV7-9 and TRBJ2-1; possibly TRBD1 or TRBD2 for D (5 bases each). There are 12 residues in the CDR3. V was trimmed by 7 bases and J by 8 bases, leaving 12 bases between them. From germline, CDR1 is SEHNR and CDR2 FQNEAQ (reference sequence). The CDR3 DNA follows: TGTGCCAGCAACTTCCTGGGGGATGAGCAGTTCTTC. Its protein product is CASNFLGDEQFF.

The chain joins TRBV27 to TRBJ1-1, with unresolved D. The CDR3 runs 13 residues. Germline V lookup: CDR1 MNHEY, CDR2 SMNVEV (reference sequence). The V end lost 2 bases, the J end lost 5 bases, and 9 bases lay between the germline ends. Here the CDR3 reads CASSLIRETEAFF. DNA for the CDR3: TGTGCCAGCAGTTTAATAAGGGAAACTGAAGCTTTCTTT.

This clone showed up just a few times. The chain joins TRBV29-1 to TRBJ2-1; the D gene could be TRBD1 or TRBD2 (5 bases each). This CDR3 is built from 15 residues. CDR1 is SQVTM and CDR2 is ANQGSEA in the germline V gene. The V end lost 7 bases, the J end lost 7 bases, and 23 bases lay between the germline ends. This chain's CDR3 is CSAVYRDPTGNEQFF. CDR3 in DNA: TGCAGCGCCGTATACCGGGACCCAACTGGGAATGAGCAGTTCTTC.

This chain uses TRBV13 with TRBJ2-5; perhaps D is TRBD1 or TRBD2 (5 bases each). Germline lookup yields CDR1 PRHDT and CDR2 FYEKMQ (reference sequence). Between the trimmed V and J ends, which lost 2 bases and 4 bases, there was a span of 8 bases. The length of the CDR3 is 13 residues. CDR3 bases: TGTGCCAGCAGCTTACGGGGCGCAGAGACCCAGTACTTC. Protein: CASSLRGAETQYF.

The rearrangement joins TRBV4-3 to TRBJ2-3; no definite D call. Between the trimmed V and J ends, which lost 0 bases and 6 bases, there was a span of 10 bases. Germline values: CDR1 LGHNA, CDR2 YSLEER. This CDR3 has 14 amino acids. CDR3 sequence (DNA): TGCGCCAGCAGCCAAGAATGGCAAACCGATACGCAGTATTTT. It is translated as CASSQEWQTDTQYF.

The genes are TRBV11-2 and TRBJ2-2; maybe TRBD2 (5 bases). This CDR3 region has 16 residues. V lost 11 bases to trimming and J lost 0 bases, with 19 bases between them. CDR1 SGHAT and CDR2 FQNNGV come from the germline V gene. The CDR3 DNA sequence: TGTGCCTCCGGGGTCCACCCGTTCGCGAACACCGGGGAGCTGTTTTTT. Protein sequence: CASGVHPFANTGELFF.

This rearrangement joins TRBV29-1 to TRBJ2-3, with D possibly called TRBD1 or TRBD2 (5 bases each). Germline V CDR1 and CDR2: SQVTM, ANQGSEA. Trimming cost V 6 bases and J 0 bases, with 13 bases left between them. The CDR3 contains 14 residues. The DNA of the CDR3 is TGCAGCGTAGCCGGGACGGTTAGCACAGATACGCAGTATTTT. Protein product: CSVAGTVSTDTQYF.

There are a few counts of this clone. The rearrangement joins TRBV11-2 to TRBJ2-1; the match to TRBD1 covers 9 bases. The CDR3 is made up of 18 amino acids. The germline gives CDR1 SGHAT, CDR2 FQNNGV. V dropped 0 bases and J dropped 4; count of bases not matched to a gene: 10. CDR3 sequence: CASSLEGHGTGLYNEQFF. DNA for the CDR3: TGTGCCAGCAGCTTAGAGGGACATGGGACAGGGTTATACAATGAGCAGTTCTTC.

The CDR3 region is CASSPLQGANHYGYTF. CDR3 nucleotide sequence: TGTGCCAGCAGCCCACTACAGGGGGCGAACCACTATGGCTACACCTTC. The chain carries TRBV9 and TRBJ1-2, with TRBD1 matching over 9 bases. Germline lookup yields CDR1 SGDLS and CDR2 YYNGEE. The CDR3 consists of 16 residues. V lost 4 bases and J lost 3; bases outside the gene matches: 10.

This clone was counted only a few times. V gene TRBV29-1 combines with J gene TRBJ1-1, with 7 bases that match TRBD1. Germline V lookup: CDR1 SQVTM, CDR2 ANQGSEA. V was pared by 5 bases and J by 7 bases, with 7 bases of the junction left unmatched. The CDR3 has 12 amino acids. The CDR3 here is CSVPDREYEAFF. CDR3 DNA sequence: TGCAGCGTTCCAGACAGGGAGTATGAAGCTTTCTTT.

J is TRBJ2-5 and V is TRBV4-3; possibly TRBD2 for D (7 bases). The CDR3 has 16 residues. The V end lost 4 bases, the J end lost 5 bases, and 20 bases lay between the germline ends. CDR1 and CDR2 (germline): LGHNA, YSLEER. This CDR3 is CASSPGGRALGETQYF. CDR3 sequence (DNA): TGCGCCAGCAGCCCGGGGGGCAGGGCCCTTGGGGAGACCCAGTACTTC.

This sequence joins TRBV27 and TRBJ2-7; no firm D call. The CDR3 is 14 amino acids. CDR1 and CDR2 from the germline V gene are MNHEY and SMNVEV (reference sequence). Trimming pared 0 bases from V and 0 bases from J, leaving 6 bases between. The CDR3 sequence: CASSLSSNSYEQYF. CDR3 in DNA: TGTGCCAGCAGTTTATCGTCCAACTCCTACGAGCAGTACTTC.

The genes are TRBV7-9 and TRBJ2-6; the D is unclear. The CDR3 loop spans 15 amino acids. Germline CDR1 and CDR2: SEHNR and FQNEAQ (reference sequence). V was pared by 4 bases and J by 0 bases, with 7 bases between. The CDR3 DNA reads TGTGCCAGCAGCTCACTTCGCTCTGGGGCCAACGTCCTGACTTTC. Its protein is CASSSLRSGANVLTF.

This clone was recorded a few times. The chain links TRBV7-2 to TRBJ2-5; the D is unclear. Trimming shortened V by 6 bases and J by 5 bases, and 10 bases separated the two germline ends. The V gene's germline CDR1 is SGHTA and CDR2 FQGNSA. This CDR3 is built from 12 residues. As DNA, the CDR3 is TGTGCCAGCAGATCGGGTCCCGAGACCCAGTACTTC. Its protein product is CASRSGPETQYF.

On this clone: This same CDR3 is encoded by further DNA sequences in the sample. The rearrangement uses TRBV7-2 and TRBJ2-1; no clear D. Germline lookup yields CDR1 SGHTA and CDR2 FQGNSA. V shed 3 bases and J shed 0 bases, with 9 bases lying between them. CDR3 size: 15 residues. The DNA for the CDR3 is TGTGCCAGCAGCTTTGGCCCTAGCTCCTACAATGAGCAGTTCTTC. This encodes CASSFGPSSYNEQFF.

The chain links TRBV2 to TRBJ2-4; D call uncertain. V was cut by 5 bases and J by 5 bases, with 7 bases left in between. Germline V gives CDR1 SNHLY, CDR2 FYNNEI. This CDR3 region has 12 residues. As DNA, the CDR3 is TGTGCCAGCAGTCTATACGAAAACATTCAGTACTTC. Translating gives CASSLYENIQYF.

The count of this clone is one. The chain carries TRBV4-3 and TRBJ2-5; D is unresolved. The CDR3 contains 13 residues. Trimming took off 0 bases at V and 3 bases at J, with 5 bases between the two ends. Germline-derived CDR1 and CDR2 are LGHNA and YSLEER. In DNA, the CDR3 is TGCGCCAGCAGCCAAGACTTCGAAGAGACCCAGTACTTC. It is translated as CASSQDFEETQYF.

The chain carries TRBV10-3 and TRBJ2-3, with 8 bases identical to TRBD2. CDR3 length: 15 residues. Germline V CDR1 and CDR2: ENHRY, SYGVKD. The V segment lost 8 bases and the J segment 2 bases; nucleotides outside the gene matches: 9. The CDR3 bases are TGTGCCATCGGGGAAACTAGCGGAGCCACAGATACGCAGTATTTT. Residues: CAIGETSGATDTQYF.

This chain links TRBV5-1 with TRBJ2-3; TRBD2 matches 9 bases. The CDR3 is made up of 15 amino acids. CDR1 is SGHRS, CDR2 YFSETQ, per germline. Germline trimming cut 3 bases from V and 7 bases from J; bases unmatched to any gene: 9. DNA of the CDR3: TGCGCCAGCAGCTGGCGGGGCGCGGGGGGGCATACGCAGTATTTT. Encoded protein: CASSWRGAGGHTQYF.

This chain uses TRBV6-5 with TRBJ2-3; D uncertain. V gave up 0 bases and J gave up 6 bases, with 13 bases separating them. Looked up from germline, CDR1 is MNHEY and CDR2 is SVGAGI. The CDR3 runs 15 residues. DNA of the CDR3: TGTGCCAGCAGTTACTCGGTGGGGTTTGGCGATACGCAGTATTTT. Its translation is CASSYSVGFGDTQYF.

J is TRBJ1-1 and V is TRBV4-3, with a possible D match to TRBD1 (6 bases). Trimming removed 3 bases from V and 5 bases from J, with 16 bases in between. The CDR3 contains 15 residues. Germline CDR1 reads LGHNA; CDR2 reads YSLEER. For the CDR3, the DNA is TGCGCCAGCAGCCAGTCCCGAGGGGGGCGAACTGAAGCTTTCTTT. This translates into CASSQSRGGRTEAFF.

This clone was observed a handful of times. CDR3: CASSLSANGGQPQHF. For the CDR3, the DNA is TGTGCCAGCAGCTTAAGCGCGAACGGCGGACAGCCCCAGCATTTT. The chain is built from TRBV13 and TRBJ1-5; no clear D. CDR1 PRHDT and CDR2 FYEKMQ come from the germline V gene (reference sequence). With 2 bases removed from V and 7 bases from J, the gap between germline ends came to 15 bases. The CDR3 is 15 amino acids.

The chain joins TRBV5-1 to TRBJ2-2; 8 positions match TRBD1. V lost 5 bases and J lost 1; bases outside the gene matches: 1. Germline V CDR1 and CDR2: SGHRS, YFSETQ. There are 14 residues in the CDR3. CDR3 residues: CASRGTGNTGELFF. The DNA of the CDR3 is TGCGCCAGCAGGGGGACAGGGAACACCGGGGAGCTGTTTTTT.

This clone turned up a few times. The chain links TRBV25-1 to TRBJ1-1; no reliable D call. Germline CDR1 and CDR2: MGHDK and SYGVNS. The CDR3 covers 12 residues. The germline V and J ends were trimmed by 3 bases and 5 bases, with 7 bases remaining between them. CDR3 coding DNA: TGTGCCAGCAGTGATGAGAAAACTGAAGCTTTCTTT. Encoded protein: CASSDEKTEAFF.

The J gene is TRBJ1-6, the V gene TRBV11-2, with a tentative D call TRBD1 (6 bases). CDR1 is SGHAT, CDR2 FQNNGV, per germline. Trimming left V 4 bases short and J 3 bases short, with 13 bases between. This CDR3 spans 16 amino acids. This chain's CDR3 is CASSSQGSYYNSPLHF. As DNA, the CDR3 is TGTGCCAGCAGCTCACAGGGTTCCTACTATAATTCACCCCTCCACTTT. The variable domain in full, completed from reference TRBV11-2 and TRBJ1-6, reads EAGVAQSPRYKIIEKRQSVAFWCNPISGHATLYWYQQILGQGPKLLIQFQNNGVVDDSQLPKDRFSAERLKGVDSTLKIQPAKLEDSAVYLCASSSQGSYYNSPLHFGNGTRLTVT.